This entry concerns a single TCR beta chain. Generated by immunoSEQ multiplex PCR, the TCRdb table keeps only in-frame clones and is missing some. The table shows about 150,000 clones, with around 83% occurring only once. CDR3 size: 18 residues. With 5 bases clipped from V and 2 bases from J, the junction kept 12 bases outside the gene matches. Per the germline V gene, CDR1 is LNHDA and CDR2 is SQIVND (reference sequence). This entry belongs to a study of blood T cell repertoires in COVID-19. The chain is built from TRBV19 and TRBJ2-5; 12 bases match TRBD2. This TCR was sampled from a woman in her sixties with COVID-19, enrolled during active disease. Sequenced input: peripheral blood. CDR3: CASSSGASGGVWQETQYF. In DNA form, the CDR3 reads TGTGCCAGTAGTTCTGGGGCTAGCGGGGGGGTGTGGCAAGAGACCCAGTACTTC.